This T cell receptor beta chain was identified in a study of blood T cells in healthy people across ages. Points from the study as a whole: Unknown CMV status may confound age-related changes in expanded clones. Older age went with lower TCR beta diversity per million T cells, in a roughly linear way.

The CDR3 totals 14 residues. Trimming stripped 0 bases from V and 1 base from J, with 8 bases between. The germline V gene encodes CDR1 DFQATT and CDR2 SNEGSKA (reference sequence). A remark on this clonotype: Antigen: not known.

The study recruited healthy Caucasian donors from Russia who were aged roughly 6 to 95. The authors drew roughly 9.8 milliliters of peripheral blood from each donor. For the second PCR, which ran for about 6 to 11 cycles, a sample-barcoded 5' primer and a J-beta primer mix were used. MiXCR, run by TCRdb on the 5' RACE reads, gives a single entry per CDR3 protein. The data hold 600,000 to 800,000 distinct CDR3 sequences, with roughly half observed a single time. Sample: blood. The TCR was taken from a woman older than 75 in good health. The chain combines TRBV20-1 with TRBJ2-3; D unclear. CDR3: CSARDPIGTDTQYF. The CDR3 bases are TGCAGTGCTAGAGATCCGATAGGCACAGATACGCAGTATTTT.